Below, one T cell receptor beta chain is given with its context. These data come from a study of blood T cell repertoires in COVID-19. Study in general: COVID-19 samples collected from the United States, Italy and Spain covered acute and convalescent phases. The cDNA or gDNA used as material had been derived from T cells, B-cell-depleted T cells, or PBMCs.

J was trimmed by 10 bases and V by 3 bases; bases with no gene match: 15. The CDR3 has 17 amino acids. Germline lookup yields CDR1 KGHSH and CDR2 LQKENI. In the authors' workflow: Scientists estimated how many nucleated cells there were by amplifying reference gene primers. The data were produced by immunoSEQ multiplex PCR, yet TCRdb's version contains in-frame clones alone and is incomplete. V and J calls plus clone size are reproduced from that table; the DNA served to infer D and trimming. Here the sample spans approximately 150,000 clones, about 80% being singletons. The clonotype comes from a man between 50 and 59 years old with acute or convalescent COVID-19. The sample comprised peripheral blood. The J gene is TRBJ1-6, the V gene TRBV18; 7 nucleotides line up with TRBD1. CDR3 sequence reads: CASSPETGLGRGSPLHF. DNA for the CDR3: TGTGCCAGCTCACCGGAGACAGGGCTGGGGCGGGGATCACCCCTCCACTTT.